This T cell receptor beta chain was recorded in a study of cytomegalovirus exposure and HLA in healthy donors. Regarding the study as a whole: When presence/absence was analysed, sequencing depth was taken to be roughly uniform across donors. Researchers catalogued some 160 TCR beta chains as cytomegalovirus-associated.

Use of 60 Vbeta and 13 Jbeta primers characterized the PCR. Measured with immunoSEQ multiplex PCR; TCRdb has only the in-frame clones, and not every one. The data contain over 150,000 clones, around 80% of them seen just once; the ten biggest clones take up roughly 2%. About this clone itself: Antigen specificity is unknown.

The CDR3 length is 14 residues. The trim removed 6 bases at V and 1 base at J, leaving 5 bases unmatched. In germline, CDR1 is SNHLY, CDR2 FYNNEI. Sequenced sample: PBMCs. The V gene is TRBV2, the J gene TRBJ1-2, with 7 bases fitting TRBD1. This receptor was obtained from a human donor in good health. DNA of the CDR3: TGTGCCAGCAGGGCTGACAGGGATAACTATGGCTACACCTTC. Translating it yields CASRADRDNYGYTF.